This TCR beta chain was sequenced during a study of cytomegalovirus exposure and HLA in healthy donors. With 60 Vbeta and 13 Jbeta primers, the PCR was carried out. Assay: immunoSEQ multiplex PCR; the TCRdb copy retains only in-frame clones and omits some. The sample comprises roughly 86,000 clones, approximately 64% of which are singletons, and roughly 21% rests with the top ten. There are 14 residues in the CDR3. The chain combines TRBV21-1 with TRBJ2-3; the DNA was not used to check the table's D call, TRBD2. TRBV21-1 constitutes a pseudogene. The TCR was taken from a woman aged 45-60 years in good health and CMV-seropositive. Sequences were obtained from PBMCs. CDR3 nucleotide sequence: TGTGCCAAATCCGGGACTAGTTTAGGAGATACGCAGTATTTT. It codes for CAKSGTSLGDTQYF.